This TCR beta chain was identified in a study of post-analysis software for immune sequencing data. At the level of the study: Patients had relapsing-remitting, secondary progressive or progressive-relapsing multiple sclerosis; some lacked subtype.

General study findings and limits: F measure clustering grouped samples strongly by preparation batch. Several TRBV segments (TRBV5-6, TRBV5-1 and TRBV20-1 among them) occurred more frequently in patients than in controls. The study found significantly lower normalized Chao1 diversity in multiple sclerosis patients than in controls.

Unique molecular identifiers were built into the TCR beta cDNA libraries. MiXCR, run by TCRdb on the PCR reads, gives a single entry per CDR3 protein. This table holds 400,000 to 500,000 distinct CDR3 sequences, about 40% found once. Concerning this clonotype: Antigen: not known.

Germline-derived CDR1 and CDR2 are PRHDT and FYEKMQ (reference sequence). The CDR3 contains 13 residues. The chain joins TRBV13 to TRBJ2-5; the match to TRBD1 covers 10 bases. The J call is doubtful: the DNA matches TRBJ2-7 better. The specimen was blood. The TCR was taken from a girl aged 2 to 10 with multiple sclerosis. CDR3: CASSWDRGHEQYF. CDR3 DNA sequence: TGTGCCAGCAGCTGGGACAGGGGCCACGAGCAGTACTTC.